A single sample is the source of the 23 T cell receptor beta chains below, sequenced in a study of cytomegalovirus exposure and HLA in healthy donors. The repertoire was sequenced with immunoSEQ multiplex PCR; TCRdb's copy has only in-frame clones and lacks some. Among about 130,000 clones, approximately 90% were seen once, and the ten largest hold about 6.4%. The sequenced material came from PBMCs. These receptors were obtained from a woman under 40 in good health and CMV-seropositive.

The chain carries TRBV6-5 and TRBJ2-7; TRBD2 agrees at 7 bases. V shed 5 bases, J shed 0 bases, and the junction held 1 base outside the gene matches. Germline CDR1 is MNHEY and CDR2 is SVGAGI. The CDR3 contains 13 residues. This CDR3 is CASSPGGSYEQYF. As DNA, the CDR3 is TGTGCCAGCAGTCCGGGGGGCTCCTACGAGCAGTACTTC.

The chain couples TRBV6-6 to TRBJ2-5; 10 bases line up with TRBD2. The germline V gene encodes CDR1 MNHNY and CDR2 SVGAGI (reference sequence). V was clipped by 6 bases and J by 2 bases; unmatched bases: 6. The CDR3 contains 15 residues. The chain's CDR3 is CASSLRTSGQETQYF. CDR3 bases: TGTGCCAGCAGCCTTCGGACTAGCGGACAAGAGACCCAGTACTTC.

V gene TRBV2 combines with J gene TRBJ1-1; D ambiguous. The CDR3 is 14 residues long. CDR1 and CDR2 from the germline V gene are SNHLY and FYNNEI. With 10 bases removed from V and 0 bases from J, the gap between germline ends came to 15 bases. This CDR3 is CAKSDGVMNTEAFF. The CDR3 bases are TGTGCCAAATCCGACGGGGTAATGAACACTGAAGCTTTCTTT.

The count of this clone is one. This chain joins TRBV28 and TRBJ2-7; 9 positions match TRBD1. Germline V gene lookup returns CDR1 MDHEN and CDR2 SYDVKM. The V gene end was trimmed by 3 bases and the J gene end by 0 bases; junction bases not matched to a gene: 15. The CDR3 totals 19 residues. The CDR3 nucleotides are TGTGCCAGCAGTTTTGGCGTCCAAGCGACAGGGGGTCTCTCCTACGAGCAGTACTTC. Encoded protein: CASSFGVQATGGLSYEQYF.

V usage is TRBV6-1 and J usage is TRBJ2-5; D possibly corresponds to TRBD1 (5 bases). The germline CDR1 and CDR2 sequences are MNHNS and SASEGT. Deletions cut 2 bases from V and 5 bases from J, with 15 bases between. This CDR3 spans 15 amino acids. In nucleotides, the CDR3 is TGTGCCAGCAGTGAATGGGGCCAGGGTGGGGAGACCCAGTACTTC. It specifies CASSEWGQGGETQYF.

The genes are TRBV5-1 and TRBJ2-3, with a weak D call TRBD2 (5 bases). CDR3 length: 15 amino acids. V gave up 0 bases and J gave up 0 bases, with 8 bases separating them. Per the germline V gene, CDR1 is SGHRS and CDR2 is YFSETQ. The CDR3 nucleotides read TGCGCCAGCAGCTTGGAGCGGAAAAGCACAGATACGCAGTATTTT. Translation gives CASSLERKSTDTQYF.

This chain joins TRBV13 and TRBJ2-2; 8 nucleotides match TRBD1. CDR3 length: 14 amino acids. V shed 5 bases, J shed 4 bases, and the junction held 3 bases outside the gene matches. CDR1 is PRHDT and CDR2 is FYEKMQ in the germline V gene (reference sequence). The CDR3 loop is CASSPGTGTGELFF. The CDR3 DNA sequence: TGTGCCAGCAGCCCCGGGACAGGCACCGGGGAGCTGTTTTTT.

The CDR3 sequence: CASSLPGGATGELFF. CDR3 coding DNA: TGTGCCAGCAGCTTGCCCGGGGGTGCCACCGGGGAGCTGTTTTTT. This sequence joins TRBV5-4 and TRBJ2-2, with D tentatively TRBD2 (6 bases). The CDR3 runs 15 residues. V was trimmed by 1 base and J by 4 bases, leaving 11 bases between them. CDR1 and CDR2 (germline): SGHNT, YYREEE (reference sequence). The entire variable domain, with the rest obtained from reference TRBV5-4 and TRBJ2-2, is as follows: ETGVTQSPTHLIKTRGQQVTLRCSSQSGHNTVSWYQQALGQGPQFIFQYYREEENGRGNFPPRFSGLQFPNYSSELNVNALELDDSALYLCASSLPGGATGELFFGEGSRLTVL.

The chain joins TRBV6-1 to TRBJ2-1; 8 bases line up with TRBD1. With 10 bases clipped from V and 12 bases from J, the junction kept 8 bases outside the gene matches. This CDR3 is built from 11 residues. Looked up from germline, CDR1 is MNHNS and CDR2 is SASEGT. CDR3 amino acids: CATTGGTGQFF. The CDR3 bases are TGTGCCACTACCGGCGGGACAGGGCAGTTCTTC.

CDR3 sequence (DNA): TGTGCCAGCAGTTTATTGGGGGCTCGGGAGACCCAGTACTTC. This gives the protein CASSLLGARETQYF. The chain links TRBV28 to TRBJ2-5, with D tentatively TRBD1 (6 bases). The CDR3 loop spans 14 amino acids. Trimming pared 1 base from V and 5 bases from J, leaving 11 bases between. CDR1 and CDR2 (germline): MDHEN, SYDVKM.

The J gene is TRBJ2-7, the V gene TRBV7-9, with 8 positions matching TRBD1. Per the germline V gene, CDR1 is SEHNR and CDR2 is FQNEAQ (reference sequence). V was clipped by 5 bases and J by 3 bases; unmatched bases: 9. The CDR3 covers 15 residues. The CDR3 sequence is CASSPGGQGVYEQYF. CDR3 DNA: TGTGCCAGCAGCCCAGGCGGACAGGGTGTCTACGAGCAGTACTTC.

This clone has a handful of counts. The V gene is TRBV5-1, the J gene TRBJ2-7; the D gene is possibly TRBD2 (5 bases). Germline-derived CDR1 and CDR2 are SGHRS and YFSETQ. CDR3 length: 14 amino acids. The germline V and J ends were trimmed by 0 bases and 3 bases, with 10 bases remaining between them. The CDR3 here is CASSLAGKDYEQYF. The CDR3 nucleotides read TGCGCCAGCAGCTTGGCGGGGAAGGACTACGAGCAGTACTTC.

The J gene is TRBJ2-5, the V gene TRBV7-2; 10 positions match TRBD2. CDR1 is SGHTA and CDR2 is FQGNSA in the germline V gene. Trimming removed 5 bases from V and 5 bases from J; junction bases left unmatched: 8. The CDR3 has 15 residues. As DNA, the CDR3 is TGTGCCAGCAGCCACGGGACTAGCGTAGGGGAGACCCAGTACTTC. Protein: CASSHGTSVGETQYF.

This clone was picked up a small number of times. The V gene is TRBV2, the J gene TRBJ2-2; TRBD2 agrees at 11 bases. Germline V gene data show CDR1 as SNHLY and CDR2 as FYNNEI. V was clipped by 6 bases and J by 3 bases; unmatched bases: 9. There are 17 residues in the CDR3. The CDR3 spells CASRQTSGSTYTGELFF. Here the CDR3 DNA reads TGTGCCAGCAGACAAACTAGCGGGAGTACTTACACCGGGGAGCTGTTTTTT.

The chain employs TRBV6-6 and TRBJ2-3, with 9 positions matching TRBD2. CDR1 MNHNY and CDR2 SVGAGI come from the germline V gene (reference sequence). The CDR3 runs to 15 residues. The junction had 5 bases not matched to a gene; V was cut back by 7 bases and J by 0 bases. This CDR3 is CASTLAGVSTDTQYF. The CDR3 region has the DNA TGTGCCAGCACCTTAGCGGGGGTTAGCACAGATACGCAGTATTTT.

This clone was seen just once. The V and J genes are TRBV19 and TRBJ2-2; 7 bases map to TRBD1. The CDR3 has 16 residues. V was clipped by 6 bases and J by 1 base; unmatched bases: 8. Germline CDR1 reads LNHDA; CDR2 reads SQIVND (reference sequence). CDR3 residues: CASSPMRQGNTGELFF. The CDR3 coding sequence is TGTGCCAGTAGCCCGATGCGACAGGGGAACACCGGGGAGCTGTTTTTT.

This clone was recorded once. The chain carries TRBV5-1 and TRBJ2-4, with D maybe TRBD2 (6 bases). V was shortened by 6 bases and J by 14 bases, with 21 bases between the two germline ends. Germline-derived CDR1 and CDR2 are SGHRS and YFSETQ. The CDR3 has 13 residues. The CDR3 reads CASTLGGTPPEYF. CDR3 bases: TGCGCCAGCACCCTCGGGGGAACACCGCCTGAGTACTTC.

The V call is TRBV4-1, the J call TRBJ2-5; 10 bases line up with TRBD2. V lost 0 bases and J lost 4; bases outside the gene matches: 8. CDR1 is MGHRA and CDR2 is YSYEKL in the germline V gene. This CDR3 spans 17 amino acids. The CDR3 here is CASSQDPTSGARETQYF. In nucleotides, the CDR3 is TGCGCCAGCAGCCAAGATCCCACTAGCGGGGCCAGAGAGACCCAGTACTTC.

The CDR3: CASSLRLAGSYEQYF. CDR3 nucleotides: TGTGCCAGCAGTTTAAGGCTAGCGGGATCGTACGAGCAGTACTTC. The V gene is TRBV28, the J gene TRBJ2-7; 9 bases align to TRBD2. This CDR3 comprises 15 residues. CDR1 is MDHEN, CDR2 SYDVKM, per germline. The J segment lost 4 bases and the V segment lost 2 bases, leaving 6 bases of the junction unmatched.

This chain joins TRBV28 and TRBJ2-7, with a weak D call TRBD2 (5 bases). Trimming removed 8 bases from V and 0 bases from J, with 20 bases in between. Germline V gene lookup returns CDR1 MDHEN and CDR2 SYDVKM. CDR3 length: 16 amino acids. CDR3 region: CASSPARGLISYEQYF. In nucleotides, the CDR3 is TGTGCCAGCTCCCCGGCGAGAGGGTTGATCTCCTACGAGCAGTACTTC.

The CDR3 DNA sequence: TGTGCCAGCAGCCCACAGGGTTGGTACGGGACAGATACGCAGTATTTT. The encoded protein is CASSPQGWYGTDTQYF. The chain is built from TRBV27 and TRBJ2-3; tentatively, D is TRBD1 (6 bases). Germline loops: CDR1 MNHEY, CDR2 SMNVEV (reference sequence). CDR3 length: 16 residues. The ends were cut back, 6 bases at V and 3 bases at J, with 19 bases in the middle.

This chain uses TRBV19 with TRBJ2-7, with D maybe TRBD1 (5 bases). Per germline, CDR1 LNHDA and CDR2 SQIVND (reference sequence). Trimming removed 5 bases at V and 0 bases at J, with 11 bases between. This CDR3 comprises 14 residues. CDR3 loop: CASSGQGRSYEQYF. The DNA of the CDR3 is TGTGCCAGTAGTGGGCAGGGTCGCTCCTACGAGCAGTACTTC.

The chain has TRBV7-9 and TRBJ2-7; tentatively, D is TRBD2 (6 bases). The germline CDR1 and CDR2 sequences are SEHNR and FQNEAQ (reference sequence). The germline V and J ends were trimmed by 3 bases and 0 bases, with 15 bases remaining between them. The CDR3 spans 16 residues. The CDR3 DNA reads TGTGCCAGCAGCTTCCAAAAGGAAGCGGGCTCCTACGAGCAGTACTTC. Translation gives CASSFQKEAGSYEQYF.